The TCR beta chain described here comes from a study of beta chain features in type 1 diabetes (dated by TCRdb to the late 2010s). A note on the overall study: No differences in mean age, gender distribution, total cell number or subset yield were found between patients and healthy donors. A total of roughly 110 million sorted cells were examined across all samples, and the number of cells per subset was strongly correlated with RNA yield. In the study, recently diagnosed type 1 diabetes patients and matched healthy donors were compared on the TCRB repertoires of their sorted circulating CD4+ T cell subsets. Whereas all 30 or so donors provided naive and central memory subsets, regulatory and stem cell-like memory subsets were isolated from just 8 patients and roughly 8 healthy donors.

Overall study results and their limits: A moderate but significant shortening of TCRB CDR3 length was observed in type 1 diabetes patients in all four CD4+ subsets. At VDJ recombination sites, patients with type 1 diabetes made fewer insertions and deleted more nucleotides, a pattern implying thymic rearrangement abnormalities. Only small numbers of individuals were included in the HLA sub-analyses, which left unresolved whether HLA type had any influence on TCRB rearrangement. PCR may preferentially amplify shorter templates, but because patient and control samples were amplified and corrected together, any resulting skew would affect both groups equally. Because cDNA was sequenced instead of genomic DNA, activated cells with high expression could be over-represented, although the groups did not differ in activation or CD3 levels. Naive, central memory and regulatory TCRB repertoires appeared to be more similar among patients than among healthy donors.

The High Capacity cDNA Reverse Transcription Kit was used to reverse transcribe all of the isolated RNA, meaning that expressed TCRB transcripts were what got sequenced. Deep immunoSEQ sequencing was applied to naive, central memory and regulatory T cell samples, giving an average of about 3.6 million total reads per sample. Sorted cells were lysed in RLT buffer, and RNA was extracted using DNase-treated RNeasy Micro or Mini kits according to cell number. To prevent cross-contamination, every cell subset was processed on its own, while patient and healthy donor samples were processed together. The immunoSEQ multiplex PCR was used to amplify TCRB sequences from cDNA, generating 87-bp fragments that spanned the CDR3 region. Sequencing of the amplicons was performed on the Illumina HiSeq platform. The study's processing was this. Synthetic template baselines were used to correct PCR bias computationally, reads within Hamming distance 2 were collapsed together, and singletons that could not be merged were discarded. Reads were aligned to IMGT to assign V, D and J genes, CDR3 length, and insertions or deletions at six rearrangement sites. Clonotype counts were normalized to sorted cell number within each subset before computing true diversity and Gini coefficients with the tcR R package. The overlap coefficient, calculated on TCRB nucleotide sequences, was used to measure repertoire sharing. The immuneACCESS repertoire file appears here via TCRdb, limited to in-frame rearrangements. These files lack a portion of the clones; in checked studies, under half of the deficit traces to unresolved V genes, and the cause of the others is not known. Clonal size and the V and J genes are those of that table, whereas D and trimming came from the DNA. In all, the sample holds about 160,000 clones, and approximately 9% of those were seen once. 2% to 2.5% of the sample lies in the top ten.

A single peripheral blood draw of 90 to 150 mL on average was collected from each donor into heparinised tubes. A BD FACSAria II was used to sort naive, central memory, regulatory and stem cell-like memory CD4+ T cells with a panel that included CD45RO, CCR7, CD25, CD127, CD95 and CD27. A purity above 98% was achieved for all sorted populations. PBMCs were isolated right away by Lymphoprep density gradient centrifugation and were stained directly, without culture. So that batch effects would be minimized, each experiment stained and sorted samples in pairs, pairing one healthy donor with one patient. From the germline V gene, CDR1 is SNHLY and CDR2 is FYNNEI. Including cysteine and phenylalanine, the CDR3 has 13 amino acids. Only the CDR3 region is kept as DNA, spanning 39 bases read in frame from base 1. V has 4 bases trimmed and J has 5 bases trimmed; junction bases matching no gene number 3. This clone has a handful of counts. Its antigen is unknown. Nothing much larger sits one base from this clone, and base qualities are not available.

The specimen was central memory CD4+ T cells from blood. This chain joins TRBV2 to TRBJ2-5, with 8 middle bases fitting TRBD1. The TCR sequence derives from a young woman in good health. In nucleotides, the sequence is TGTGCCAGCAGTGGAGACAGGGGTGAGACCCAGTACTTC. Translated, this is CASSGDRGETQYF.